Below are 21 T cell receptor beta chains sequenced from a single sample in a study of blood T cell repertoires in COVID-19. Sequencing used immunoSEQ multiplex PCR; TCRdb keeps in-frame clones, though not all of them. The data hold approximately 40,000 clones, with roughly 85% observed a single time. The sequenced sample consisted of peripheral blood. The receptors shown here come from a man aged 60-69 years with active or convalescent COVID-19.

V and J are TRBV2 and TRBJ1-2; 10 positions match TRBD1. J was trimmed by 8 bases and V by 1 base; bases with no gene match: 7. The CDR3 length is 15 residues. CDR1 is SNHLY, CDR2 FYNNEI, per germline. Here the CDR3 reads CASSEVGQGYEGYTF. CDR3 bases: TGTGCCAGCAGTGAAGTGGGACAGGGGTACGAAGGCTACACCTTC.

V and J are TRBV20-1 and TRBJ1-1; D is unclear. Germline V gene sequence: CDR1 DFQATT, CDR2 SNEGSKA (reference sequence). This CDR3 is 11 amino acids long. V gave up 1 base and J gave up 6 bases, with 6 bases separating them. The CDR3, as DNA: TGCAGTGCTAGAGGTTCCTCTGAAGCTTTCTTT. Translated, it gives CSARGSSEAFF.

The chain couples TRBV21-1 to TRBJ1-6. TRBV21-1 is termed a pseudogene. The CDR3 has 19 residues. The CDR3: CASSKALIRRSSYNSPLHF. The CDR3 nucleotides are TGTGCCAGCAGCAAAGCCTTGATCCGGAGAAGCTCCTATAATTCACCCCTCCACTTT.

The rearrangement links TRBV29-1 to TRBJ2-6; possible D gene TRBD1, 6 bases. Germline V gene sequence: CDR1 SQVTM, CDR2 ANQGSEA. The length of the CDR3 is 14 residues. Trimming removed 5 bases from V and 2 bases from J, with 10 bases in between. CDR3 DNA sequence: TGCAGCGTTTCACAGGGAACTGGGGCCAACGTCCTGACTTTC. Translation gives CSVSQGTGANVLTF.

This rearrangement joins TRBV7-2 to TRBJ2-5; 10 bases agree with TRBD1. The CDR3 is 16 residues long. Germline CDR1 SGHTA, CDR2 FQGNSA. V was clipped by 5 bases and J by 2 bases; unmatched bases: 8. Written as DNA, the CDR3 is TGTGCCAGCAGCCACAGGACAGGGGGGAAACAAGAGACCCAGTACTTC. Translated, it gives CASSHRTGGKQETQYF.

CDR3 sequence: CASSMLAGAETQYF. CDR3 nucleotide sequence: TGTGCCAGCAGCATGCTAGCGGGAGCAGAGACCCAGTACTTC. V and J are TRBV7-9 and TRBJ2-5, with TRBD2 identical over 10 bases. The CDR3 is 14 amino acids. Germline lookup yields CDR1 SEHNR and CDR2 FQNEAQ (reference sequence). V was pared by 5 bases and J by 4 bases, with 4 bases of the junction left unmatched.

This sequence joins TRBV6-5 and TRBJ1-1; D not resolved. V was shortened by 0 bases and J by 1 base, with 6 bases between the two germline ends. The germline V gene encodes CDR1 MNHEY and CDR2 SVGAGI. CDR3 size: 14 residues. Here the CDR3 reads CASSYSGRNTEAFF. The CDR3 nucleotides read TGTGCCAGCAGTTACTCGGGCAGGAACACTGAAGCTTTCTTT.

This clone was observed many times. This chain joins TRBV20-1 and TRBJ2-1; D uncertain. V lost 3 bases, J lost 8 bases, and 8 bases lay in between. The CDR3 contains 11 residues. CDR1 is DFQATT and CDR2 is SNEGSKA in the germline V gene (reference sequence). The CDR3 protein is CSASPRDEQFF. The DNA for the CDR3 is TGCAGTGCTAGTCCTCGCGATGAGCAGTTCTTC.

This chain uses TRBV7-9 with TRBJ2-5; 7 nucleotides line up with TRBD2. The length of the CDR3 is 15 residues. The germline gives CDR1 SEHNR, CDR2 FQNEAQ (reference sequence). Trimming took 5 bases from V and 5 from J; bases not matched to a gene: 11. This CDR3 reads CASSAAGGDKETQYF. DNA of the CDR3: TGTGCCAGCAGCGCAGCTGGGGGGGATAAGGAGACCCAGTACTTC.

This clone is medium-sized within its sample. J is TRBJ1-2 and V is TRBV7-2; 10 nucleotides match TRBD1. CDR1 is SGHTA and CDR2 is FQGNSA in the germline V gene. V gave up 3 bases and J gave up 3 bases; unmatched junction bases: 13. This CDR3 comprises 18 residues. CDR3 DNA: TGTGCCAGCAGCTTGGATTACCGGGACAGGGGTGAGGACTATGGCTACACCTTC. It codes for CASSLDYRDRGEDYGYTF. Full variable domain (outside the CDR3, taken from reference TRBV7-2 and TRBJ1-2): GAGVSQSPSNKVTEKGKDVELRCDPISGHTALYWYRQSLGQGLEFLIYFQGNSAPDKSGLPSDRFSAERTGGSVSTLTIQRTQQEDSAVYLCASSLDYRDRGEDYGYTFGSGTRLTVV.

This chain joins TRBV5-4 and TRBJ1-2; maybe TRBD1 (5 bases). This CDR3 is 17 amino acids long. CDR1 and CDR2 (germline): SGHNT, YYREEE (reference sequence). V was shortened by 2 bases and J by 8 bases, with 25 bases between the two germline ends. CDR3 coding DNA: TGTGCCAGCAGCTTTGGTGGGGCCGGGGGGGAGGTGAGAGGCTACACCTTC. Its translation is CASSFGGAGGEVRGYTF.

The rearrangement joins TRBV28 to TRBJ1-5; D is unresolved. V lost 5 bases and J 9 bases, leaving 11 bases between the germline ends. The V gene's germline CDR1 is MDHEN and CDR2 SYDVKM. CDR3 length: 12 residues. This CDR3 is CASSEEVRPQHF. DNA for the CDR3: TGTGCCAGCAGTGAAGAAGTGCGGCCCCAGCATTTT.

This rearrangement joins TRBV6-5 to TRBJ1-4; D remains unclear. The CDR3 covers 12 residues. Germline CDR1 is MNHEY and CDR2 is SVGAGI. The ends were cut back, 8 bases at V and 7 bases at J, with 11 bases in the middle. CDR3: CASGRGSEKLFF. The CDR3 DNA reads TGTGCCAGCGGCCGGGGTAGTGAAAAACTGTTTTTT.

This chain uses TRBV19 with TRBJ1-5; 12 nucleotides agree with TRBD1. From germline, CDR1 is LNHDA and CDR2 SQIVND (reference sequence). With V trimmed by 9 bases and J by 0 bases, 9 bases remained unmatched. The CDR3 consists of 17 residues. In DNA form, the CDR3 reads TGTGCCAGCCTGCGGGGACAGGGGGCCCATAGCAATCAGCCCCAGCATTTT. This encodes CASLRGQGAHSNQPQHF.

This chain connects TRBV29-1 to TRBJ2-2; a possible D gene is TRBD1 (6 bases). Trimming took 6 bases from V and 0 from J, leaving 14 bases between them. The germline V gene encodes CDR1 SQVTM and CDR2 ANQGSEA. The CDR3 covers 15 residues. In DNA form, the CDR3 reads TGCAGCGTCCCTTTTGGGGGCGCGAACACCGGGGAGCTGTTTTTT. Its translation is CSVPFGGANTGELFF.

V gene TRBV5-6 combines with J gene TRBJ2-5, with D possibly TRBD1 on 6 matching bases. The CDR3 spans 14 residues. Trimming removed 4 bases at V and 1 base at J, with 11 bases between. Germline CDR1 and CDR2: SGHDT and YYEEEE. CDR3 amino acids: CASSPWGLQETQYF. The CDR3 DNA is TGTGCCAGCAGCCCGTGGGGGCTCCAAGAGACCCAGTACTTC.

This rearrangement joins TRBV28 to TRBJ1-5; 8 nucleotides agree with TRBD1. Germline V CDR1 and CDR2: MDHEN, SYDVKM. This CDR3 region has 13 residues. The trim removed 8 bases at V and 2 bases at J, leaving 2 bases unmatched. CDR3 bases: TGTGCCAGCTACAGGGGGGGCAATCAGCCCCAGCATTTT. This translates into CASYRGGNQPQHF. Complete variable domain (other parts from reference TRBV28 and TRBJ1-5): DVKVTQSSRYLVKRTGEKVFLECVQDMDHENMFWYRQDPGLGLRLIYFSYDVKMKEKGDIPEGYSVSREKKERFSLILESASTNQTSMYLCASYRGGNQPQHFGDGTRLSIL.

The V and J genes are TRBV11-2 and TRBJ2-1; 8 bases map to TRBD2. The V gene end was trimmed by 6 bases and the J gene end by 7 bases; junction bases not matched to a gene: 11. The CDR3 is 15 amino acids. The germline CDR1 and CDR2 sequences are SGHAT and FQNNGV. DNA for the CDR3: TGTGCCAGCAGTCGGGGGGGCGGAGGAGGGAATGAGCAGTTCTTC. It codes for CASSRGGGGGNEQFF.

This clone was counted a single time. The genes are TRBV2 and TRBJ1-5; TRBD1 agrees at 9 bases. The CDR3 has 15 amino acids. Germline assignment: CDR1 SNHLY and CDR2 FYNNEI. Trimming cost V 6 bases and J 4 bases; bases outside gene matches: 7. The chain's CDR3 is CASRRQGVGNQPQHF. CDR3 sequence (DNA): TGTGCCAGCAGGAGACAGGGGGTCGGGAATCAGCCCCAGCATTTT.

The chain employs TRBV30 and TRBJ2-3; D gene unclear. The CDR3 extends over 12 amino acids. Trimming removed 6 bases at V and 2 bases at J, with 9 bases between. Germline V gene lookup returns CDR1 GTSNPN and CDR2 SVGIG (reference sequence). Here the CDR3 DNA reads TGTGCCTGTGTCACTTACACAGATACGCAGTATTTT. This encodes CACVTYTDTQYF.

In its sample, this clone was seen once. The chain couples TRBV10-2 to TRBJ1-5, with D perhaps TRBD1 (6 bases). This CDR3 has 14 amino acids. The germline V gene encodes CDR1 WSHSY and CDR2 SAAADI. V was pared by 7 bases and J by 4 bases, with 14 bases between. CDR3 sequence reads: CASTRGGRNQPQHF. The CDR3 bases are TGCGCCAGCACTAGGGGGGGTAGGAATCAGCCCCAGCATTTT.